The clone carrying this T cell receptor (beta chain) was seen only once. Its antigen is not known. Once obtained from cultured CD4+ T cells, the DNA was sequenced using the Oncomine TCR Beta short-read assay. TCRdb recomputed calls from the PCR reads with MiXCR, one row per CDR3 protein. Here the sample spans about 25,000 distinct CDR3 sequences, about 54% being singletons. The CDR3 is 13 residues long. The ends were cut back, 4 bases at V and 8 bases at J, with 14 bases in the middle. Germline CDR1 and CDR2: LGHNA and YNFKEQ. The data belong to a study of vaccination and CD4 T cells after COVID-19. Looking at the study overall: Cultures designated as controls were supplied with a CEFX pool, an HIV-1 Nef pool, or no peptide.

Broader study findings: In convalescent patients, a median 86.3% of post-vaccine SARS-CoV-2-reactive clones appeared only after vaccination.

Treatment denoted: approximately 9-day PBMC culture with coronavirus spike peptide pools or control peptides (ViraFEST assay). Material for sequencing was CD4+ T cells from blood, cultured in vitro. J is TRBJ1-2 and V is TRBV4-2, with D hard to call. This clonotype was sampled from a human donor who had recovered from COVID-19. CDR3 loop: CASSPSGREGYTF. The CDR3 region has the DNA TGTGCCAGCAGCCCGTCGGGGAGAGAGGGCTACACCTTC.